This passage covers 14 T cell receptor beta chains from one sample sequenced in a study of CD8 T cells in Susac syndrome (dated by TCRdb to about 2019). The method behind the library was the immunoSEQ multiplex PCR assay. RNA was extracted using the RNeasy kit, and roughly 0.5 to 1 microgram was reverse transcribed with random hexamers. TCRdb's own reprocessing of the public reads used fastp at Q25 and MiXCR and kept productive beta chains. Rows are combined by CDR3 protein, so each entry shows the most common genes and DNA. The sample table lists about 150,000 distinct CDR3 sequences, just under 97% of them with a count of one. Together, the top ten hold 0.14% to 0.15% of the sample. Sample: CD8+ T cells from PBMCs. The source is a human donor with multiple sclerosis.

The gene calls are TRBV27 and TRBJ1-1; no definite D call. V was clipped by 7 bases and J by 4 bases, with 16 bases between them. Germline loops: CDR1 MNHEY, CDR2 SMNVEV (reference sequence). This CDR3 contains 14 residues. The CDR3 bases are TGTGCCAGCAATGAGAATCCCTTAGGCACTGAAGCTTTCTTT. This codes for CASNENPLGTEAFF.

The chain recombines TRBV4-2 with TRBJ2-5; 7 positions match TRBD1. The CDR3 runs to 21 residues. CDR1 LGHNA and CDR2 YNFKEQ come from the germline V gene. V shed 1 base, J shed 1 base, and the junction held 21 bases outside the gene matches. The CDR3 here is CASSQASTGILLNALQETQYF. CDR3 bases: TGTGCCAGCAGCCAAGCCTCGACAGGGATCCTCCTTAACGCCCTCCAAGAGACCCAGTACTTC.

CDR3 DNA sequence: TGCAGCGTGTCCCGGGATTCTGGAAACACCATATATTTT. This encodes CSVSRDSGNTIYF. The chain joins TRBV29-1 to TRBJ1-3, with D unresolved. This CDR3 is built from 13 residues. Germline CDR1 SQVTM, CDR2 ANQGSEA. V gave up 6 bases and J gave up 1 base, with 10 bases separating them.

The V and J genes are TRBV20-1 and TRBJ2-1; D unresolved. Germline-derived CDR1 and CDR2 are DFQATT and SNEGSKA (reference sequence). This CDR3 spans 8 amino acids. This CDR3 is CRSYEQFF. In DNA form, the CDR3 reads TGCAGATCATATGAGCAGTTCTTC.

The chain is built from TRBV9 and TRBJ1-2; no clear D. This CDR3 contains 12 residues. V gave up 4 bases and J gave up 7 bases, with 11 bases separating them. Germline V gives CDR1 SGDLS, CDR2 YYNGEE. CDR3 sequence (DNA): TGTGCCAGCAGCCAGAACGGGGTTGGCTACACCTTC. Its translation: CASSQNGVGYTF. Looking up the rest from reference TRBV9 and TRBJ1-2 gives the full variable domain: DSGVTQTPKHLITATGQRVTLRCSPRSGDLSVYWYQQSLDQGLQFLIQYYNGEERAKGNILERFSAQQFPDLHSELNLSSLELGDSALYFCASSQNGVGYTFGSGTRLTVV.

The J gene is TRBJ2-7, the V gene TRBV19; TRBD2 matches 8 bases. CDR3 length: 17 amino acids. The junction had 10 bases not matched to a gene; V was cut back by 3 bases and J by 0 bases. Germline V CDR1 and CDR2: LNHDA, SQIVND (reference sequence). CDR3 coding DNA: TGTGCCAGTAGTATCGCAAGCGGGGGACCAAGCTCCTACGAGCAGTACTTC. It specifies CASSIASGGPSSYEQYF.

The V and J genes are TRBV29-1 and TRBJ1-1, with D perhaps TRBD1 (6 bases). Trimming cost V 4 bases and J 0 bases, with 9 bases left between them. CDR1 is SQVTM and CDR2 is ANQGSEA in the germline V gene. CDR3 length: 13 residues. The CDR3 DNA sequence: TGCAGCGTTGTTAGGGGGATGAACACTGAAGCTTTCTTT. Its translation is CSVVRGMNTEAFF. The variable domain in full, with the rest retrieved from reference TRBV29-1 and TRBJ1-1, is SAVISQKPSRDICQRGTSLTIQCQVDSQVTMMFWYRQQPGQSLTLIATANQGSEATYESGFVIDKFPISRPNLTFSTLTVSNMSPEDSSIYLCSVVRGMNTEAFFGQGTRLTVV.

The chain links TRBV18 to TRBJ2-1, with D possibly TRBD2 on 5 matching bases. V lost 2 bases, J lost 0 bases, and 8 bases lay in between. Per germline, CDR1 KGHSH and CDR2 LQKENI. The CDR3 runs to 15 residues. The CDR3 is CASSPYSGSYNEQFF. In DNA, the CDR3 is TGTGCCAGCTCACCATACAGCGGCTCCTACAATGAGCAGTTCTTC.

This rearrangement joins TRBV7-9 to TRBJ1-2; D is unresolved. The CDR3 extends over 15 amino acids. Trimming removed 3 bases at V and 6 bases at J, with 17 bases between. Per the germline V gene, CDR1 is SEHNR and CDR2 is FQNEAQ (reference sequence). CDR3 sequence reads: CASSFPPGREDGYTF. The DNA for the CDR3 is TGTGCCAGCAGCTTCCCGCCAGGTCGGGAGGATGGCTACACCTTC.

The V call is TRBV6-2 or TRBV6-3, the J call TRBJ1-1, with 9 bases aligning to TRBD1. The trim removed 6 bases at V and 4 bases at J, leaving 6 bases unmatched. The germline V gene encodes CDR1 MNHEY and CDR2 SVGEGT. This CDR3 has 14 amino acids. CDR3 in amino acids: CASRSGQGTTEAFF. CDR3 nucleotide sequence: TGTGCCAGCAGGTCCGGACAGGGGACCACTGAAGCTTTCTTT.

This clonotype was recorded once. The chain joins TRBV29-1 to TRBJ2-7; TRBD2 is a possible D gene (5 bases). V was clipped by 5 bases and J by 1 base, with 18 bases between them. Germline V lookup: CDR1 SQVTM, CDR2 ANQGSEA. The CDR3 totals 15 residues. Written as DNA, the CDR3 is TGCAGCGTTTCGGGATTGGGTACGGCTTCCTACGAGCAGTACTTC. It is translated as CSVSGLGTASYEQYF.

The chain links TRBV29-1 to TRBJ1-1; possibly TRBD1 for D (6 bases). V lost 7 bases to trimming and J lost 5 bases, with 14 bases between them. Germline-derived CDR1 and CDR2 are SQVTM and ANQGSEA. This CDR3 region has 12 residues. The CDR3 region has the DNA TGCAGCGCCAAACCGAGGGGGACTGAAGCTTTCTTT. It encodes CSAKPRGTEAFF.

This sequence joins TRBV20-1 and TRBJ1-6; the D gene is possibly TRBD1 (6 bases). The CDR3 contains 16 residues. CDR1 DFQATT and CDR2 SNEGSKA come from the germline V gene (reference sequence). Trimming stripped 3 bases from V and 3 bases from J, with 15 bases between. The CDR3 sequence: CSARDYQDSYNSPLHF. CDR3 in DNA: TGCAGTGCTAGGGATTACCAGGACAGCTATAATTCACCCCTCCACTTT.

The chain joins TRBV19 to TRBJ1-1; D is perhaps TRBD1 (5 bases). The CDR3 runs to 15 residues. Germline CDR1 reads LNHDA; CDR2 reads SQIVND (reference sequence). V lost 3 bases to trimming and J lost 4 bases, with 15 bases between them. This chain's CDR3 is CASSIGLLGGTEAFF. CDR3 nucleotides: TGTGCCAGTAGTATCGGACTGTTGGGGGGCACTGAAGCTTTCTTT.